The rows below give T cell receptor beta chains drawn from one sample of a study of blood T cell repertoires in COVID-19. This table comes from immunoSEQ multiplex PCR, and its TCRdb copy is limited to in-frame clones, with some not included. The profile shows 80,000 to 100,000 clones, about 86% of them singletons. Input material: peripheral blood. These receptors all stem from a woman aged 55-69 years in a cohort sampled during active or convalescent COVID-19. CDR3s include the opening cysteine and the closing phenylalanine or tryptophan. The D gene is left open where the match is weak. Where a row states a size, it is once, few, many or the class of an expanded clone; other rows omit it.

>-|TRBD1|TRBJ1-2|TRBV15
CATSRDRGPREYGYTF
TGTGCCACCAGCCGCGACAGGGGTCCCCGGGAGTATGGCTACACCTTC
>-|-|TRBJ1-5|TRBV18
CASSAGGGNQPQHF
TGTGCCAGCTCAGCCGGCGGGGGGAATCAGCCCCAGCATTTT
>once|-|TRBJ2-3|TRBV5-1
CASRPAGHLADTQYF
TGCGCCAGCAGACCTGCAGGCCACCTGGCAGATACGCAGTATTTT
>-|TRBD1|TRBJ1-1|TRBV30
CAWSSTGGTEAFF
TGTGCCTGGAGTTCGACAGGGGGCACTGAAGCTTTCTTT
>-|-|TRBJ1-1|TRBV12-3/TRBV12-4
CASSFGRATEAFF
TGTGCCAGCAGTTTTGGTAGAGCCACTGAAGCTTTCTTT
>once|TRBD1|TRBJ1-3|TRBV9
CASSVAPRQGAGNTIYF
TGTGCCAGCAGCGTAGCTCCTCGACAGGGGGCTGGAAACACCATATATTTT
>-|TRBD1|TRBJ1-2|TRBV5-1
CASSLVGTGNLANYGYTF
TGCGCCAGCAGCTTGGTAGGGACAGGGAATTTAGCTAACTATGGCTACACCTTC
>-|TRBD1|TRBJ2-4|TRBV10-2
CASGWGQGISKNIQYF
TGCGCCAGCGGTTGGGGACAGGGGATTTCAAAAAACATTCAGTACTTC
>-|-|TRBJ1-2|TRBV11-3
CASSLGGRHGYTF
TGTGCCAGCAGCTTAGGTGGGAGACATGGCTACACCTTC
>-|-|TRBJ1-2|TRBV5-5
CASSLGAGTLANYGYTF
TGTGCCAGCAGCTTGGGTGCGGGGACTCTGGCTAACTATGGCTACACCTTC
>once|TRBD2|TRBJ2-1|TRBV9
CASGGLAGVYEQFF
TGTGCCAGCGGGGGACTAGCGGGAGTGTATGAGCAGTTCTTC